The T cell receptor beta chain under discussion was sequenced for a study of shared clonotypes between healthy human individuals. Assay: immunoSEQ multiplex PCR; the TCRdb copy retains only in-frame clones and omits some. The sample includes approximately 1,000,000 clones, 70% to 80% of them seen just once. A note on this clone: Its target is not known.

Study-wide results and limits: It was expected that sequencing depth would affect clonotype sharing among donors.

CDR3 size: 11 residues. CDR1 and CDR2 from the germline V gene are DFQATT and SNEGSKA (reference sequence). Specimen: memory CD4+ T cells from PBMCs. Subset described: CD45RA-negative fraction. The chain uses TRBV20-1 and TRBJ2-6; D is unresolved. The source is a man younger than 30 in good health. Some clones in this sample may be carry-over from other donors' samples. The CDR3: CGSRGANVLTF. CDR3 nucleotide sequence: TGCGGCTCACGTGGGGCCAACGTCCTGACTTTC.